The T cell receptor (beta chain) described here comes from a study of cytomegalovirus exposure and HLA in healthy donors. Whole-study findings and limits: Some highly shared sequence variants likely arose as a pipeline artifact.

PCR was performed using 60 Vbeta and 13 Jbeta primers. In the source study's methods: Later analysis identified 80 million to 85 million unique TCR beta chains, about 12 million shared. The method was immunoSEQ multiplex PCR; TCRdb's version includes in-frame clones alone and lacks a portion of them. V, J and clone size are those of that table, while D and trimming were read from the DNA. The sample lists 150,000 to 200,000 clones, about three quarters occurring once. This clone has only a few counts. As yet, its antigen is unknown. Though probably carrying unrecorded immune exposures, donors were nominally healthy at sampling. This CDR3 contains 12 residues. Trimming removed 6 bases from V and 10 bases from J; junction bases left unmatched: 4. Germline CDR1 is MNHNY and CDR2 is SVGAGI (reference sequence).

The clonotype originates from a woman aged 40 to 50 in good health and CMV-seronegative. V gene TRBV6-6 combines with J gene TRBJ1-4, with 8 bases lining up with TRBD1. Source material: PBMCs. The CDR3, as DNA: TGTGCCAGCAGACAGGGGGGAGGAAAACTGTTTTTT. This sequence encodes CASRQGGGKLFF.